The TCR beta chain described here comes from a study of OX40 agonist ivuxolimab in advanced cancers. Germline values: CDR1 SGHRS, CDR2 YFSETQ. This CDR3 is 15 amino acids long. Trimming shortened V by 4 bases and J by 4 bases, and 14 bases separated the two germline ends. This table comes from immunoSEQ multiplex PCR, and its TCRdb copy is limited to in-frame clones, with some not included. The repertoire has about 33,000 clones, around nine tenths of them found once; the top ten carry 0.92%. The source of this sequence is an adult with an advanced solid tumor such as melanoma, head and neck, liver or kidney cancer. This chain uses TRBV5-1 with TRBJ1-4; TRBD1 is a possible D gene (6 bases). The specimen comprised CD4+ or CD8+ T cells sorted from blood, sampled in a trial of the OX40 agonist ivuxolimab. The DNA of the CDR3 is TGCGCCAGCAGCGGACCGGGACAACTTAATGAAAAACTGTTTTTT. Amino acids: CASSGPGQLNEKLFF.